Listed here are 8 T cell receptor beta chains from one sample, sequenced in a study of glioma-infiltrating T cells after dendritic cell vaccination. Indicated time point: after dendritic cell vaccination, including at tumor progression/relapse. Sequenced by immunoSEQ multiplex PCR; TCRdb stores in-frame clones only, minus some. The sample has approximately 92,000 clones, 65% to 85% seen once; the top ten hold 5.4%. The sample in question was blood, obtained after dendritic cell vaccination. The receptor source for this set is a human donor with glioblastoma.

J is TRBJ1-2 and V is TRBV7-2, with D possibly being TRBD1 (5 bases). This CDR3 is built from 13 residues. V was trimmed by 2 bases and J by 7 bases, leaving 11 bases between them. Germline assignment: CDR1 SGHTA and CDR2 FQGNSA. CDR3 in amino acids: CASSLRGKSGYTF. The CDR3 DNA reads TGTGCCAGCAGCTTAAGGGGCAAGAGTGGCTACACCTTC.

This clone was picked up one time. The genes are TRBV6-1 and TRBJ2-2, with D possibly TRBD2 on 5 matching bases. Germline-derived CDR1 and CDR2 are MNHNS and SASEGT. The CDR3 is 14 amino acids. Trimming took off 7 bases at V and 4 bases at J, with 13 bases between the two ends. CDR3 in amino acids: CASNILEVTGELFF. The CDR3 DNA follows: TGTGCCAGCAACATACTAGAGGTCACCGGGGAGCTGTTTTTT.

In its sample, this clone was seen a few times. In DNA, the CDR3 is TGTGCCAGCAGCCCGGGGAGCGGGAGTAGGTACAATGAGCAGTTCTTC. Translated: CASSPGSGSRYNEQFF. This chain joins TRBV9 and TRBJ2-1; 8 bases map to TRBD2. This CDR3 has 16 amino acids. V lost 4 bases, J lost 4 bases, and 10 bases stayed unmatched. Germline assignment: CDR1 SGDLS and CDR2 YYNGEE.

The chain employs TRBV28 and TRBJ1-1; 7 nucleotides line up with TRBD1. J lost 1 base, V lost 8 bases, and 10 bases had no gene match. This CDR3 is built from 15 residues. Per the germline V gene, CDR1 is MDHEN and CDR2 is SYDVKM. For the CDR3, the DNA is TGTGCCAGCGGGTTACCGAGGGGGCAGAACACTGAAGCTTTCTTT. Its translation is CASGLPRGQNTEAFF.

The rearrangement links TRBV4-1 to TRBJ1-2; no clear D gene. The length of the CDR3 is 14 residues. The V gene lost 0 bases and the J gene lost 2 bases, with 7 bases spanning the gap. CDR1 is MGHRA, CDR2 YSYEKL, per germline. The CDR3 bases are TGCGCCAGCAGCCAAGATCGGTGGAACTATGGCTACACCTTC. This gives the protein CASSQDRWNYGYTF.

This clone was detected once. The rearrangement links TRBV28 to TRBJ2-7; 9 bases are shared with TRBD2. With 3 bases clipped from V and 1 base from J, the junction kept 4 bases outside the gene matches. There are 15 residues in the CDR3. Germline V gives CDR1 MDHEN, CDR2 SYDVKM. This CDR3 is CASSLAGGPSYEQYF. CDR3 DNA sequence: TGTGCCAGCAGTTTGGCGGGAGGGCCGTCCTACGAGCAGTACTTC.

This chain links TRBV30 with TRBJ2-3, with a tentative D call TRBD1 (5 bases). CDR3 length: 15 amino acids. The ends were cut back, 5 bases at V and 2 bases at J, with 17 bases in the middle. Germline lookup yields CDR1 GTSNPN and CDR2 SVGIG (reference sequence). The CDR3 nucleotides read TGTGCCTGGGGGGCTGGGGCCTGGCACACAGATACGCAGTATTTT. This gives the protein CAWGAGAWHTDTQYF.

This chain connects TRBV28 to TRBJ2-3, with 8 bases that match TRBD1. Germline V gene data show CDR1 as MDHEN and CDR2 as SYDVKM. This CDR3 is built from 16 residues. J lost 3 bases, V lost 5 bases, and 10 bases had no gene match. CDR3 amino acids: CASSRWTGSHTDTQYF. The DNA of the CDR3 is TGTGCCAGCAGTCGGTGGACAGGGAGTCATACAGATACGCAGTATTTT.